This T cell receptor (beta chain) comes out of a study of T cell changes during pregnancy in multiple sclerosis. The CDR3 runs to 11 residues. From germline, CDR1 is MNHNS and CDR2 SASEGT. The protocol was immunoSEQ multiplex PCR, while the TCRdb copy is restricted to in-frame clones and leaves out a portion. The data contain just over 65,000 clones, under 95% of them singletons. The sequences come from peripheral blood, collected in the second trimester of pregnancy. The chain uses TRBV6-1 and TRBJ2-7, with a weak D call TRBD1 (6 bases). The receptor's source is a female donor with multiple sclerosis, enrolled in a pregnancy study. The CDR3 DNA sequence: TGTCAAGCCCGGACAGTCTACGAGCAGTACTTC. It specifies CQARTVYEQYF.